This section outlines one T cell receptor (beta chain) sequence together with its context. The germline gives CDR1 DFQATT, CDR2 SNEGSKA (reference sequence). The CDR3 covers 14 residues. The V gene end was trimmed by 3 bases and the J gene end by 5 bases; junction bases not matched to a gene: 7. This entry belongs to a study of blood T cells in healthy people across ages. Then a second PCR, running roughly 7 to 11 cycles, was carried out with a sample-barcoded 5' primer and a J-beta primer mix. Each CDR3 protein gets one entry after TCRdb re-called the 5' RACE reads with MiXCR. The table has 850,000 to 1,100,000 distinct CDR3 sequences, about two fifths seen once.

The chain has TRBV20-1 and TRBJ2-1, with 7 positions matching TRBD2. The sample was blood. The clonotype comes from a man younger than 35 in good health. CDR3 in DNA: TGCAGTGCTAGTCGAGCGGGGTCGAACAATGAGCAGTTCTTC. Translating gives CSASRAGSNNEQFF.